This entry features one T cell receptor beta chain sequence. This sample is part of a study of beta chain features in type 1 diabetes. Sequenced material consisted of expressed TCRB transcripts (all of the isolated RNA was reverse transcribed). TCRdb keeps only in-frame clones here, not all; method: immunoSEQ multiplex PCR. Of under 950,000 clones listed, 15% to 20% were seen once; the top ten hold about 0.02%. Trimming took 5 bases from V and 1 from J, leaving 12 bases between them. The germline CDR1 and CDR2 sequences are LNHDA and SQIVND (reference sequence). The CDR3 has 15 amino acids. This chain joins TRBV19 and TRBJ2-1; either TRBD1 or TRBD2 may supply D (5 bases each). Sequencing was carried out using naive CD4+ T cells from blood. This TCR derives from a woman aged 18-29 years in good health. The CDR3: CASSRDRLSYNEQFF. CDR3 DNA: TGTGCCAGTAGTCGGGACCGCCTTTCCTACAATGAGCAGTTCTTC.